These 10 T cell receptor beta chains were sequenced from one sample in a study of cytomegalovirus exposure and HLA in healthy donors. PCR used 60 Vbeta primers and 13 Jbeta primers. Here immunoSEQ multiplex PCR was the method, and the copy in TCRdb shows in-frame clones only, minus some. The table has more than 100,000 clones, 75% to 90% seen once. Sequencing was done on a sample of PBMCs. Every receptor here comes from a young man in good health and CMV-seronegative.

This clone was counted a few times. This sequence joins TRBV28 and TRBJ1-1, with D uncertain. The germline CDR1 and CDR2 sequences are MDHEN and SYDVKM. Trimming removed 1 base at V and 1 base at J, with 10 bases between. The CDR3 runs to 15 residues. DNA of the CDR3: TGTGCCAGCAGTTTATCGCCCAGACAGAACACTGAAGCTTTCTTT. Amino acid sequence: CASSLSPRQNTEAFF.

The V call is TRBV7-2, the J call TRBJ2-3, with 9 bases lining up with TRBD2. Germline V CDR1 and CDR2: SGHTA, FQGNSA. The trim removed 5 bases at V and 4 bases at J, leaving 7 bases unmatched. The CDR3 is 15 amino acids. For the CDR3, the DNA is TGTGCCAGCAGCGGCGGGACTAGCCGGGCAGATACGCAGTATTTT. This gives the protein CASSGGTSRADTQYF.

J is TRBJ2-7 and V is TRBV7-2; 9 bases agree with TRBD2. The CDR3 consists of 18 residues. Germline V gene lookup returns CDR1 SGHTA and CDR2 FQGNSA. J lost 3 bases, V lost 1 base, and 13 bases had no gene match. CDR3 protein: CASSLGRRVGGGDYEQYF. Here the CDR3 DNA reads TGTGCCAGCAGCTTAGGTCGGCGGGTTGGCGGGGGGGACTACGAGCAGTACTTC. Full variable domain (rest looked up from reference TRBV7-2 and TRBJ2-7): GAGVSQSPSNKVTEKGKDVELRCDPISGHTALYWYRQSLGQGLEFLIYFQGNSAPDKSGLPSDRFSAERTGGSVSTLTIQRTQQEDSAVYLCASSLGRRVGGGDYEQYFGPGTRLTVT.

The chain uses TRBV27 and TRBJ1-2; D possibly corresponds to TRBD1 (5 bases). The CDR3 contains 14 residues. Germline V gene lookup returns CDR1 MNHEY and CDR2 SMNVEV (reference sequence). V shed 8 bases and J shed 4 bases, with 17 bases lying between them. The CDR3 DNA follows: TGTGCCAGCTCAACCGCGGCGGGGGGCTATGGCTACACCTTC. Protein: CASSTAAGGYGYTF.

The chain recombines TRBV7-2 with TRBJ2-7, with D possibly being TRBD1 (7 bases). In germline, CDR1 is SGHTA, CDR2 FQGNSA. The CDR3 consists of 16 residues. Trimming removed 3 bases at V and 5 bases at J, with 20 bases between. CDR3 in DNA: TGTGCCAGCAGCTTTCAAAGTCAGGGGGGTCGAGACGAGCAGTACTTC. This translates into CASSFQSQGGRDEQYF.

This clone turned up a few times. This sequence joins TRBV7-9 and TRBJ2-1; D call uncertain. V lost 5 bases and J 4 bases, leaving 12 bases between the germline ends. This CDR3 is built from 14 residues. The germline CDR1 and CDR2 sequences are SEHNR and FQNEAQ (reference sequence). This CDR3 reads CASSGVFEYNEQFF. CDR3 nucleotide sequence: TGTGCCAGCAGCGGAGTTTTTGAGTACAATGAGCAGTTCTTC.

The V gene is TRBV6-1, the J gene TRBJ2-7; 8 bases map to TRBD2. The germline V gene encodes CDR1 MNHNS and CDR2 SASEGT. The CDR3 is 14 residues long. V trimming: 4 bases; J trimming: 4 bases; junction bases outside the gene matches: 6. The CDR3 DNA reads TGTGCCAGCAGTGTATCGGGGGGGGATTACGAGCAGTACTTC. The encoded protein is CASSVSGGDYEQYF.

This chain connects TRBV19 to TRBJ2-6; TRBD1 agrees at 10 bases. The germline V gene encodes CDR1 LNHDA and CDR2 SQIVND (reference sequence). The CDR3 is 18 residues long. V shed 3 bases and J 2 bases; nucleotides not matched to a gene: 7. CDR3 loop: CASSMLRDRGTGANVLTF. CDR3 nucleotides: TGTGCCAGTAGTATGCTCCGGGACAGGGGAACTGGGGCCAACGTCCTGACTTTC.

CDR3 sequence reads: CASSFAQGYGYTF. The CDR3 DNA sequence: TGTGCCAGCAGTTTTGCACAGGGCTATGGCTACACCTTC. V is TRBV28 and J is TRBJ1-2; a weak D match, TRBD1 (6 bases). Germline V gene data show CDR1 as MDHEN and CDR2 as SYDVKM. Trimming shortened V by 3 bases and J by 4 bases, and 9 bases separated the two germline ends. The CDR3 is 13 amino acids.

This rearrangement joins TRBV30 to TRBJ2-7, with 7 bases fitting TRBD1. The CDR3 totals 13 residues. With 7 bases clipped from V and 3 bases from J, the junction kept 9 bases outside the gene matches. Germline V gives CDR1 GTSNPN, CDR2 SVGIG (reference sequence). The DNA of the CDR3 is TGTGCCTTAAGAGGGGGCCTTTTCTACGAGCAGTACTTC. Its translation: CALRGGLFYEQYF.